These 30 T cell receptor beta chains share one sample of origin, sequenced in a study of T cell repertoires in cytomegalovirus infection. TCRdb reanalysed the reads using MiXCR and keeps one entry per CDR3 protein. Of roughly 230,000 distinct CDR3 sequences listed, 20% to 25% are singletons. Sequencing used CD8+ T cells from PBMCs. Source of these receptors: a human donor in good health (CMV status not recorded). Some clones in this sample may be carry-over from other donors' samples.

The chain has TRBV20-1 and TRBJ2-1; 13 nucleotides match TRBD2. CDR3 length equals 15 residues. The germline V gene encodes CDR1 DFQATT and CDR2 SNEGSKA (reference sequence). The V segment lost 3 bases and the J segment 8 bases; nucleotides outside the gene matches: 7. CDR3 sequence reads: CSARGTSGIWYEQFF. For the CDR3, the DNA is TGCAGTGCTAGGGGGACTAGCGGGATTTGGTATGAGCAGTTCTTC.

This rearrangement joins TRBV2 to TRBJ2-1; 10 nucleotides align to TRBD1. This CDR3 is built from 14 residues. The germline V gene encodes CDR1 SNHLY and CDR2 FYNNEI. The junction had 7 bases not matched to a gene; V was cut back by 4 bases and J by 10 bases. The CDR3 DNA is TGTGCCAGCAGTGGGGCCGGGACAGGGGACGAGCAGTTCTTC. Its translation is CASSGAGTGDEQFF.

The chain combines TRBV27 with TRBJ2-5, with D possibly matching TRBD2 (6 bases). CDR3 size: 15 residues. Germline V gives CDR1 MNHEY, CDR2 SMNVEV (reference sequence). V lost 8 bases and J 5 bases, leaving 21 bases between the germline ends. The CDR3 nucleotides read TGTGCCAGCGGCCCCTGGGGGAGGCCCAGCGAGACCCAGTACTTC. It is translated as CASGPWGRPSETQYF.

The sample holds a few counts of this clonotype. The J gene is TRBJ1-1, the V gene TRBV7-2, with D possibly matching TRBD1 (5 bases). The CDR3 loop spans 14 amino acids. From germline, CDR1 is SGHTA and CDR2 FQGNSA. Trimming removed 2 bases from V and 8 bases from J, with 15 bases in between. CDR3: CASSLRVTGREAFF. The DNA of the CDR3 is TGTGCCAGCAGCTTAAGGGTGACGGGGCGGGAAGCTTTCTTT. Filled out from reference TRBV7-2 and TRBJ1-1, the complete variable domain reads GAGVSQSPSNKVTEKGKDVELRCDPISGHTALYWYRQSLGQGLEFLIYFQGNSAPDKSGLPSDRFSAERTGGSVSTLTIQRTQQEDSAVYLCASSLRVTGREAFFGQGTRLTVV.

V is TRBV10-3 and J is TRBJ2-3; TRBD2 agrees at 8 bases. This CDR3 contains 13 residues. From germline, CDR1 is ENHRY and CDR2 SYGVKD. Unmatched junction bases numbered 12, after V lost 11 bases and J lost 8 bases. CDR3 coding DNA: TGTGCCGTGCTGCAGCCAAGCGGGGGTACGCAGTATTTT. It codes for CAVLQPSGGTQYF.

At least ten counts were recorded for this clonotype. The gene calls are TRBV7-3 and TRBJ2-1, with TRBD2 matching 8 bases. The germline gives CDR1 SGHTA, CDR2 FQGTGA. The CDR3 has 17 amino acids. The V segment lost 3 bases and the J segment 2 bases; nucleotides outside the gene matches: 9. The CDR3 loop reads CASSFGTGGEPYNEQFF. The CDR3 DNA is TGTGCCAGCAGCTTCGGAACGGGGGGGGAACCCTACAATGAGCAGTTCTTC.

For this clonotype: The conserved closing phenylalanine or tryptophan is absent in this CDR3, likely reflecting a read error. J is TRBJ1-1 and V is TRBV5-1; tentatively, D is TRBD1 (6 bases). The germline V gene encodes CDR1 SGHRS and CDR2 YFSETQ. The CDR3 sequence is 16 residues long. V lost 0 bases, J lost 1 base, and 13 bases lay in between. The CDR3 DNA sequence: TGCGCCAGCAGCTTGGGGGGGCGCGCCTCGAACACTGAAGCTTTCATT. Its translation: CASSLGGRASNTEAFI.

The chain has TRBV14 and TRBJ2-7; 9 positions agree with TRBD1. V trimming: 2 bases; J trimming: 3 bases; junction bases outside the gene matches: 2. The germline V gene has CDR1 SGHDN and CDR2 FVKESK. The CDR3 sequence is 14 residues long. The CDR3 is CASSQPGQGYEQYF. The CDR3 DNA follows: TGTGCCAGCAGCCAACCGGGACAGGGCTACGAGCAGTACTTC.

The chain combines TRBV2 with TRBJ2-5; 14 bases line up with TRBD2. This CDR3 contains 17 residues. The junction had 7 bases not matched to a gene; V was cut back by 6 bases and J by 1 base. Germline loops: CDR1 SNHLY, CDR2 FYNNEI. In nucleotides, the CDR3 is TGTGCCAGCAGGGGGACTAGCGGGGGACCCATCCAAGAGACCCAGTACTTC. Its translation: CASRGTSGGPIQETQYF.

In its sample, this clonotype was seen many times. In nucleotides, the CDR3 is TGTGCCAGCAGCCCCTATAGGAATGAGCAGTTCTTC. Encoded protein: CASSPYRNEQFF. This rearrangement joins TRBV12-3 or TRBV12-4 to TRBJ2-1; D gene uncertain. The CDR3 loop spans 12 amino acids. V lost 6 bases to trimming and J lost 7 bases, with 10 bases between them.

The rearrangement joins TRBV20-1 to TRBJ2-3; D remains unclear. The CDR3 covers 10 residues. The germline gives CDR1 DFQATT, CDR2 SNEGSKA (reference sequence). The ends were cut back, 3 bases at V and 6 bases at J, with 4 bases in the middle. CDR3 nucleotide sequence: TGCAGTGCTAGTGGTGATACGCAGTATTTT. It encodes CSASGDTQYF.

This clonotype was recorded once. This chain joins TRBV2 and TRBJ1-5; 8 nucleotides line up with TRBD1. Trimming removed 7 bases from V and 1 base from J; junction bases left unmatched: 9. The CDR3 extends over 16 amino acids. Germline V gene lookup returns CDR1 SNHLY and CDR2 FYNNEI. The CDR3 nucleotides are TGTGCCAGCAACCCCCTGGGGGACAGGAGCAATCAGCCCCAGCATTTT. Protein product: CASNPLGDRSNQPQHF.

This chain links TRBV9 with TRBJ2-7; 9 positions match TRBD1. CDR3 length: 14 residues. The V gene's germline CDR1 is SGDLS and CDR2 YYNGEE. V gave up 4 bases and J gave up 2 bases; unmatched junction bases: 4. The DNA of the CDR3 is TGTGCCAGCAGCATGGGACAGGGAGCCTACGAGCAGTACTTC. The encoded protein is CASSMGQGAYEQYF.

The chain couples TRBV7-9 to TRBJ1-4, with a tentative D call TRBD1 (6 bases). The germline V and J ends were trimmed by 4 bases and 7 bases, with 19 bases remaining between them. The length of the CDR3 is 16 residues. Germline loops: CDR1 SEHNR, CDR2 FQNEAQ (reference sequence). For the CDR3, the DNA is TGTGCCAGCAGCTCACTCTCCCGGGGGCTGGTTGAAAAACTGTTTTTT. Translated, it gives CASSSLSRGLVEKLFF.

This clonotype has more than one count but fewer than ten. The rearrangement uses TRBV7-8 and TRBJ2-5; 16 bases agree with TRBD2. Germline CDR1 reads SGHVS; CDR2 reads FQNEAQ. J lost 1 base, V lost 5 bases, and 10 bases had no gene match. The CDR3 totals 19 residues. In nucleotides, the CDR3 is TGTGCCAGCAGCCCGCCCGGGACTAGCGGGGGGGCCCTCCAAGAGACCCAGTACTTC. Its protein product is CASSPPGTSGGALQETQYF. Supplemented by reference TRBV7-8 and TRBJ2-5, the full variable domain reads GAGVSQSPRYKVAKRGQDVALRCDPISGHVSLFWYQQALGQGPEFLTYFQNEAQLDKSGLPSDRFFAERPEGSVSTLKIQRTQQEDSAVYLCASSPPGTSGGALQETQYFGPGTRLLVL.

At least ten counts were recorded for this clonotype. The genes are TRBV7-6 and TRBJ2-7, with D perhaps TRBD1 or TRBD2 (5 bases each). CDR1 SGHVS and CDR2 FNYEAQ come from the germline V gene. V lost 5 bases and J lost 5, with 19 bases in between. The CDR3 runs 15 residues. DNA for the CDR3: TGTGCCAGCAGCCCCACGGGGCAGGCGGGCGACGAGCAGTACTTC. This encodes CASSPTGQAGDEQYF.

This clonotype was found a few times. The V call is TRBV7-6, the J call TRBJ2-1; D remains ambiguous. The germline V gene has CDR1 SGHVS and CDR2 FNYEAQ. With 1 base removed from V and 7 bases from J, the gap between germline ends came to 8 bases. The CDR3 runs 13 residues. The CDR3 coding sequence is TGTGCCAGCAGCTTAGACAATATGAATGAGCAGTTCTTC. It translates to CASSLDNMNEQFF.

The J gene is TRBJ2-2, the V gene TRBV5-1, with TRBD2 matching 8 bases. From germline, CDR1 is SGHRS and CDR2 YFSETQ. V dropped 0 bases and J dropped 1; count of bases not matched to a gene: 5. The CDR3 length is 17 residues. The CDR3 protein is CASSLEVAGGNTGELFF. CDR3 bases: TGCGCCAGCAGCTTGGAAGTTGCGGGGGGGAACACCGGGGAGCTGTTTTTT. Full variable domain (missing parts from reference TRBV5-1 and TRBJ2-2): KAGVTQTPRYLIKTRGQQVTLSCSPISGHRSVSWYQQTPGQGLQFLFEYFSETQRNKGNFPGRFSGRQFSNSRSEMNVSTLELGDSALYLCASSLEVAGGNTGELFFGEGSRLTVL.

The chain joins TRBV4-1 to TRBJ2-7, with TRBD2 matching over 7 bases. CDR3 length: 17 residues. Trimming at V came to 0 bases and at J to 3 bases, leaving 11 bases not matched to a gene. Germline V gene lookup returns CDR1 MGHRA and CDR2 YSYEKL. Written as DNA, the CDR3 is TGCGCCAGCAGCCAAGAATCTCCCGAGCGGGGAAGCTACGAGCAGTACTTC. Its translation is CASSQESPERGSYEQYF.

The V call is TRBV3-1, the J call TRBJ2-3; 8 bases agree with TRBD2. This CDR3 comprises 16 residues. Germline CDR1 LGHDT, CDR2 YNNKEL (reference sequence). V trimming: 6 bases; J trimming: 4 bases; junction bases outside the gene matches: 12. As DNA, the CDR3 is TGTGCCAGCAGTCTACGAACGCGGGGGGCCCCAGATACGCAGTATTTT. This sequence encodes CASSLRTRGAPDTQYF.

This clonotype is categorized as medium-sized. V and J are TRBV29-1 and TRBJ2-2; D possibly uses TRBD1 or TRBD2 (5 bases each). Germline CDR1 and CDR2: SQVTM and ANQGSEA. This CDR3 is built from 11 residues. V lost 4 bases to trimming and J lost 6 bases, with 6 bases between them. The CDR3 DNA is TGCAGCGTTGGAGGGGCCGGGGAGCTGTTTTTT. This encodes CSVGGAGELFF.

Many counts were recorded for this clonotype. The CDR3 loop reads CASSGGAGGYTF. CDR3 DNA sequence: TGTGCCAGCAGCGGGGGGGCGGGAGGCTACACCTTC. The chain combines TRBV7-8 with TRBJ1-2; possibly TRBD1 for D (6 bases). Trimming left V 5 bases short and J 8 bases short, with 12 bases between. There are 12 residues in the CDR3. The germline V gene has CDR1 SGHVS and CDR2 FQNEAQ.

This clonotype showed up many times. The chain employs TRBV7-8 and TRBJ1-2; 7 nucleotides line up with TRBD1. Germline V CDR1 and CDR2: SGHVS, FQNEAQ. The J segment lost 3 bases and the V segment lost 7 bases, leaving 8 bases of the junction unmatched. The CDR3 is made up of 14 amino acids. CDR3 residues: CASTSRGQDYGYTF. The DNA for the CDR3 is TGTGCCAGCACCTCAAGGGGGCAGGACTATGGCTACACCTTC.

This clonotype was counted ten times or more. This sequence joins TRBV12-3 or TRBV12-4 and TRBJ1-5; no clear D gene. This CDR3 has 13 amino acids. V was pared by 3 bases and J by 0 bases, with 3 bases between. CDR3 DNA sequence: TGTGCCAGCAGTTTCCTTAGCAATCAGCCCCAGCATTTT. Its protein is CASSFLSNQPQHF.

The sample holds many counts of this clonotype. V is TRBV7-6 and J is TRBJ1-4, with 8 nucleotides matching TRBD1. V trimming: 5 bases; J trimming: 6 bases; junction bases outside the gene matches: 8. Per the germline V gene, CDR1 is SGHVS and CDR2 is FNYEAQ. The CDR3 runs to 15 residues. The CDR3 DNA is TGTGCCAGCAGCCAGACGGACAGGGCCGATGAAAAACTGTTTTTT. It yields the protein CASSQTDRADEKLFF.

This clonotype showed up just a few times. The rearrangement joins TRBV10-3 to TRBJ2-7; no reliable D call. CDR3 length equals 14 residues. Trimming stripped 3 bases from V and 4 bases from J, with 13 bases between. Germline loops: CDR1 ENHRY, CDR2 SYGVKD. CDR3 DNA sequence: TGTGCCATCAGTGACGAAAACGGTCCGTACGAGCAGTACTTC. It specifies CAISDENGPYEQYF.

The rearrangement joins TRBV15 to TRBJ1-4; 7 positions match TRBD1. Unmatched junction bases numbered 7, after V lost 8 bases and J lost 4 bases. This CDR3 has 14 residues. Germline V CDR1 and CDR2: LNHNV, YYDKDF (reference sequence). In DNA form, the CDR3 reads TGTGCCACCTTCGATTCAGGGGGTAATGAAAAACTGTTTTTT. Translating it yields CATFDSGGNEKLFF.

This clonotype was seen repeatedly, ten times or more. The chain combines TRBV28 with TRBJ1-1, with 7 nucleotides matching TRBD1. This CDR3 has 14 amino acids. The V segment lost 4 bases and the J segment 4 bases; nucleotides outside the gene matches: 6. CDR1 MDHEN and CDR2 SYDVKM come from the germline V gene. The CDR3 DNA follows: TGTGCCAGCAGTTCCTCAGGGGGACCCACTGAAGCTTTCTTT. Its protein is CASSSSGGPTEAFF. The whole variable domain, remainder taken from reference TRBV28 and TRBJ1-1, is DVKVTQSSRYLVKRTGEKVFLECVQDMDHENMFWYRQDPGLGLRLIYFSYDVKMKEKGDIPEGYSVSREKKERFSLILESASTNQTSMYLCASSSSGGPTEAFFGQGTRLTVV.

This chain uses TRBV7-9 with TRBJ1-1; D might be TRBD1 (5 bases). The CDR3 length is 15 residues. V dropped 3 bases and J dropped 7 bases, with 18 bases sitting between them. Germline CDR1 and CDR2: SEHNR and FQNEAQ (reference sequence). This chain's CDR3 is CASSLGPGTLDEAFF. The CDR3 coding sequence is TGTGCCAGCAGCTTGGGCCCCGGGACCTTAGATGAAGCTTTCTTT. The variable domain in full, completed from reference TRBV7-9 and TRBJ1-1, reads DTGVSQNPRHKITKRGQNVTFRCDPISEHNRLYWYRQTLGQGPEFLTYFQNEAQLEKSRLLSDRFSAERPKGSFSTLEIQRTEQGDSAMYLCASSLGPGTLDEAFFGQGTRLTVV.

This clonotype has a handful of counts. The genes are TRBV13 and TRBJ2-5, with D uncertain. Germline V CDR1 and CDR2: PRHDT, FYEKMQ (reference sequence). Trimming took 1 base from V and 5 from J, leaving 8 bases between them. This CDR3 is built from 13 residues. In DNA form, the CDR3 reads TGTGCCAGCAGCTTAGAAGCAACGGAGACCCAGTACTTC. It yields the protein CASSLEATETQYF.